This entry describes one TCR beta chain. What it recognizes is unknown. Data came from immunoSEQ multiplex PCR; TCRdb stores just in-frame clones and leaves some out. The sample includes about 320,000 clones, 90% of them seen just once. Indicated treatment: roughly 19 received Ad26.COV2.S at low or high dose, single or two shots; roughly five received placebo; per-sample allocation not given. Day 63 following the first vaccine or placebo injection was when the samples were taken. This adult donor, from Boston, was 18-55 years old. Expression of Wuhan-strain SARS-CoV-2 spike came from the Ad26 vector that formed the vaccine. The entry originates in a study of Ad26.COV2.S vaccination and SARS-CoV-2 variants. Whole-study findings and limits: Similar non-spike TCR breadth was seen in vaccine and placebo recipients.

V shed 1 base and J shed 2 bases, with 12 bases lying between them. In germline, CDR1 is MGHRA, CDR2 YSYEKL. The CDR3 totals 16 residues. This receptor was obtained from a person between 18 and 59 years old who received the Ad26.COV2.S COVID-19 vaccine or a placebo. The sample in question was peripheral blood, obtained in a trial of Ad26.COV2.S vaccine versus placebo. The gene calls are TRBV4-1 and TRBJ1-3, with D possibly being TRBD1 (5 bases). CDR3: CASSQGSTGPGNTIYF. In DNA form, the CDR3 reads TGCGCCAGCAGCCAAGGGTCGACGGGGCCTGGAAACACCATATATTTT.